This T cell receptor (beta chain) came from a study of siplizumab effects on memory and regulatory T cells. Deletions cut 4 bases from V and 1 base from J, with 19 bases between. The CDR3 loop spans 18 amino acids. Germline V lookup: CDR1 SGHNT, CDR2 YENEEA. Only in-frame clones appear in the TCRdb table, and some are missing; sequencing was by immunoSEQ multiplex PCR. The sample has more than 85,000 clones; roughly 94% are singletons. Material for sequencing was Tregs sorted from blood. This TCR came from a human donor in good health. The rearrangement joins TRBV11-3 to TRBJ2-2; D might be TRBD2 (6 bases). The CDR3 DNA reads TGTGCCAGCAGCTCGCCCCCGGGAGCGGGTCAGAACACCGGGGAGCTGTTTTTT. This sequence encodes CASSSPPGAGQNTGELFF.